This T cell receptor (beta chain) was recovered during a study of shared clonotypes between healthy human individuals. CD4+ cells underwent separation, giving CD45RA+ naive and CD45RA-negative memory subsets. TCRdb keeps only in-frame clones here, not all; method: immunoSEQ multiplex PCR. The table lists 2 million to 2.5 million clones, approximately 96% of them singletons. What was sequenced was naive CD4+ T cells sorted from blood. The subset was: CD45RA+ positively selected. The origin of this receptor is a young man in good health.

CDR3 region: CASSLSQWSGYGYTF. The DNA of the CDR3 is TGTGCCAGCAGTTTATCCCAGTGGTCAGGCTATGGCTACACCTTC. The J gene is TRBJ1-2, the V gene TRBV28; D not certain. In germline, CDR1 is MDHEN, CDR2 SYDVKM. V lost 1 base to trimming and J lost 4 bases, with 13 bases between them. The CDR3 extends over 15 amino acids.